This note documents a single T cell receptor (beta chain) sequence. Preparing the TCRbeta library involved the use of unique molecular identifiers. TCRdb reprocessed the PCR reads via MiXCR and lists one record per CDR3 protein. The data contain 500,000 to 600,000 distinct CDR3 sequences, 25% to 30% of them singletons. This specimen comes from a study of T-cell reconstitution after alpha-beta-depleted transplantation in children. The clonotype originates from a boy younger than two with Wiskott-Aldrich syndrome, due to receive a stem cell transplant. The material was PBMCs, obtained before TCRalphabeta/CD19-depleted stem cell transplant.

CDR3 DNA sequence: TGCGCCAGCAGCGAAACAGGGGCCTACGAGCAGTACTTC. Translation gives CASSETGAYEQYF. V usage is TRBV5-1 and J usage is TRBJ2-7; 7 bases agree with TRBD1. V shed 4 bases, J shed 2 bases, and the junction held 3 bases outside the gene matches. This CDR3 has 13 amino acids. Germline V gene lookup returns CDR1 SGHRS and CDR2 YFSETQ.